This T cell receptor (beta chain) was recorded in a study of blood T cell repertoires in COVID-19. The data were produced by immunoSEQ multiplex PCR, yet TCRdb's version contains in-frame clones alone and is incomplete. The sample records approximately 240,000 clones, about 90% being singletons. The specimen was PBMCs or T cells enriched from blood (not recorded which). The clonotype originates from a woman aged 18 to 35 who had recovered from COVID-19.

The CDR3 loop reads CASRTGQGWNSNSPLHF. The CDR3 DNA is TGTGCCAGCAGGACGGGACAGGGTTGGAATTCAAATTCACCCCTCCACTTT. J is TRBJ1-6 and V is TRBV27; 9 positions match TRBD1. The CDR3 runs 17 residues. V lost 6 bases, J lost 7 bases, and 13 bases stayed unmatched. Germline CDR1 MNHEY, CDR2 SMNVEV (reference sequence).